These T cell receptor beta chains were read from a single sample in a study of a mutant IDH1 vaccine in newly diagnosed glioma. Data came from immunoSEQ multiplex PCR; TCRdb stores just in-frame clones and leaves some out. The sample yields about 77,000 clones, approximately 85% seen once. Their recognized antigens are unknown. The sample was PBMCs, taken from a glioma patient whose treatment included an IDH1 peptide vaccine. These receptors were collected from a woman aged 45 to 65 with glioma. The CDR3 runs from the conserved cysteine through the conserved F or W. The D gene is left open where the match is weak. A row's size may be missing; if present it is once, few, many or a size class.

TRBJ1-5 | - | TRBV28 | - | TGTGCCAGCTATCACGGGGGCGCGGGGCAGCCCCAGCATTTT | CASYHGGAGQPQHF
TRBJ1-2 | once | TRBV10-3 | - | TGTGCCACCCGCCGCAAGGGGCACTATGGCTACACCTTC | CATRRKGHYGYTF
TRBJ1-3 | - | TRBV4-1 | TRBD1 | TGCGCCAGCAGCCAAGGAGGCAGGGGGAGACCTGGAAACACCATATATTTT | CASSQGGRGRPGNTIYF
TRBJ1-1 | - | TRBV5-4 | - | TGTGCCAGCAGCCAAGAAGGCAGCGACATGAACACTGAAGCTTTCTTT | CASSQEGSDMNTEAFF
TRBJ2-7 | - | TRBV28 | - | TGTGCCAGCAGTTTGTCTCGCTACGAGCAGTACTTC | CASSLSRYEQYF
TRBJ2-5 | once | TRBV5-1 | - | TGCGCCAGCAGCTTTTCCGCCAGAAAAGAGACCCAGTACTTC | CASSFSARKETQYF
TRBJ1-4 | once | TRBV7-9 | TRBD1 | TGTGCCAGCAGCTCCAGACCGGGACAGGGCTATGCAACTAATGAAAAACTGTTTTTT | CASSSRPGQGYATNEKLFF
TRBJ1-3 | - | TRBV9 | TRBD1 | TGTGCCAGCAGCCGGGACAGGGCCGGAAACACCATATATTTT | CASSRDRAGNTIYF
TRBJ2-7 | - | TRBV7-9 | TRBD2 | TGTGCCAGCAGCCCAAGGGCGGGAGGCTGGTACGAGCAGTACTTC | CASSPRAGGWYEQYF
TRBJ2-3 | - | TRBV7-6 | - | TGTGCCAGCAGCTTAGAAGCGGGCAGCACAGATACGCAGTATTTT | CASSLEAGSTDTQYF
TRBJ1-4 | - | TRBV6-1 | TRBD1 | TGTGCCAGCAGTGTTACAGGGGGCCGTCCTGAAAAACTGTTTTTT | CASSVTGGRPEKLFF
TRBJ2-3 | - | TRBV10-3 | TRBD1 | TGTGCCATCAGTGAGTCGAAGGGGGCCACAGATACGCAGTATTTT | CAISESKGATDTQYF
TRBJ1-1 | - | TRBV28 | - | TGTGCCAGCAGTTACCTTTCGGGGGCGCGCGACACTGAAGCTTTCTTT | CASSYLSGARDTEAFF
TRBJ1-1 | - | TRBV18 | TRBD1 | TGTGCCAGCTCACCAGGACAGGGAGCTTTCTTT | CASSPGQGAFF
TRBJ1-1 | - | TRBV7-3 | - | TGTGCCAGCAGCCAGGGGTACAACACTGAAGCTTTCTTT | CASSQGYNTEAFF
TRBJ1-2 | - | TRBV11-2 | TRBD1 | TGTGCCAGCAGTCCCAACAGGGGGCGCGACTATGGCTACACCTTC | CASSPNRGRDYGYTF
TRBJ1-5 | once | TRBV6-5 | TRBD1 | TGTGCCAGCAGTTACTCGGGGACAGACAATCAGCCCCAGCATTTT | CASSYSGTDNQPQHF
TRBJ1-6 | few | TRBV9 | - | TGTGCCAGCCGGTCCTCTAATTCACCCCTCCACTTT | CASRSSNSPLHF
TRBJ1-2 | - | TRBV10-2 | TRBD1 | TGCGCCAGCAGTTGGGCAGGGGGTGGCTACACCTTC | CASSWAGGGYTF
TRBJ1-4 | - | TRBV11-2 | TRBD1 | TGTGCCAGCAGCCAGGACAGGGTTGGTGAAAAACTGTTTTTT | CASSQDRVGEKLFF
TRBJ2-7 | - | TRBV10-1 | - | TGCGCCAGCGGGGGGCGGGAGCGGTCCTACGAGCAGTACTTC | CASGGRERSYEQYF
TRBJ2-1 | - | TRBV5-1 | TRBD2 | TGCGCCAGCAGCTTAGCACTAGCGGGAGGGAATGAGCAGTTCTTC | CASSLALAGGNEQFF
TRBJ2-5 | once | TRBV10-2 | TRBD2 | TGCGCCAGCAAAGGACTAGCGGGCTCCCAAGAGACCCAGTACTTC | CASKGLAGSQETQYF
TRBJ2-1 | few | TRBV28 | - | TGTGCCAGCAGTTTGGGACTTAACAATGAGCAGTTCTTC | CASSLGLNNEQFF
TRBJ2-3 | - | TRBV29-1 | - | TGCAGCGTCTACTTGTCTGGAGGAGATACGCAGTATTTT | CSVYLSGGDTQYF
TRBJ2-2 | - | TRBV10-3 | - | TGTGCCATCAGTAGGGAGAACACCGGGGAGCTGTTTTTT | CAISRENTGELFF
TRBJ2-7 | - | TRBV7-6 | TRBD2 | TGTGCCAGCAGCCCGGGACTAGCGGGAGCCGCCTACGAGCAGTACTTC | CASSPGLAGAAYEQYF